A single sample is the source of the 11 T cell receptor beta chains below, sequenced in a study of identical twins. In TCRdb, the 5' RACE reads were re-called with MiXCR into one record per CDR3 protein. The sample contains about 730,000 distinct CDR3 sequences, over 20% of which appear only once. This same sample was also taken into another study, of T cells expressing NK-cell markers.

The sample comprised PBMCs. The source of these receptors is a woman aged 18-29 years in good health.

The CDR3 DNA reads TGTGCCAGCAGTTTAGGGGTGGGGGCCAGGACCAGTGAGCAGTTCTTC. Amino acids: CASSLGVGARTSEQFF. The genes are TRBV12-3 or TRBV12-4 and TRBJ2-1; perhaps TRBD1 as D (6 bases). CDR3 length equals 16 residues. V was trimmed by 1 base and J by 9 bases, leaving 19 bases between them.

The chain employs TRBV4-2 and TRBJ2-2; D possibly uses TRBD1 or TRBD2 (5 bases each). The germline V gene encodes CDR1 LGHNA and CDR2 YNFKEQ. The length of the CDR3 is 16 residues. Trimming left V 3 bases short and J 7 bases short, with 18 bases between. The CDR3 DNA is TGTGCCAGCAGCCAGTCCGGAACCATTGGGGGCGGGGAGCTGTTTTTT. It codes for CASSQSGTIGGGELFF.

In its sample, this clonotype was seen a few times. The CDR3 nucleotides read TGCGCCAGCAGCTTACTGACTGCCACAGGCTACAATGAGCAGTTCTTC. This gives the protein CASSLLTATGYNEQFF. V and J are TRBV5-1 and TRBJ2-1, with a weak D call TRBD1 (5 bases). Germline CDR1 SGHRS, CDR2 YFSETQ. With 2 bases removed from V and 3 bases from J, the gap between germline ends came to 15 bases. The CDR3 covers 16 residues.

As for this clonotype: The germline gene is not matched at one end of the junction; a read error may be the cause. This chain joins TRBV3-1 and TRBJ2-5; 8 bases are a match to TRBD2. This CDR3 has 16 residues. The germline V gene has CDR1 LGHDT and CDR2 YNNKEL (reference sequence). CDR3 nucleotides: TGTGCCAGCAGCCAAGATAGTACTAGCGGCCAAGAGACCCACTACTTC. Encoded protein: CASSQDSTSGQETHYF.

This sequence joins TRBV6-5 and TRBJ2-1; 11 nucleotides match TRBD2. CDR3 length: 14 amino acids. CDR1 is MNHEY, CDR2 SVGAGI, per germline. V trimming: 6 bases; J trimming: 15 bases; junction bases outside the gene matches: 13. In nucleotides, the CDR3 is TGTGCCAGCAGGGTTACTAGCGGGAGCGATTCCCTGTTCTTC. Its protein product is CASRVTSGSDSLFF.

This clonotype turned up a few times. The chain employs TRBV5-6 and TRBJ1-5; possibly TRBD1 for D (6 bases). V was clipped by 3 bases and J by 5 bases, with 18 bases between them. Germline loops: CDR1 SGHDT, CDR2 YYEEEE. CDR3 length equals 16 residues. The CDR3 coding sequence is TGTGCCAGCAGCTCGACGGGGAGGGGGTCGGATCAGCCCCAGCATTTT. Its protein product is CASSSTGRGSDQPQHF.

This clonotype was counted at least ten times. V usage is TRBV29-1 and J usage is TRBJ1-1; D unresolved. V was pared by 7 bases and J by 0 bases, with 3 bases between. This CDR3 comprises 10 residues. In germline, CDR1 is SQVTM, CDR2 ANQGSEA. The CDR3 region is CSAVNTEAFF. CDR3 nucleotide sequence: TGCAGCGCCGTGAACACTGAAGCTTTCTTT.

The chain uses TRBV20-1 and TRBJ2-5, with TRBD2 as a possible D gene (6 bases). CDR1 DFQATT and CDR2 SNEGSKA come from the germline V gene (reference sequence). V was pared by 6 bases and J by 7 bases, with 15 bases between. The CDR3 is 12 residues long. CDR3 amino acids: CSAPLAMVTQYF. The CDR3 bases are TGCAGTGCGCCACTAGCAATGGTGACCCAGTACTTC.

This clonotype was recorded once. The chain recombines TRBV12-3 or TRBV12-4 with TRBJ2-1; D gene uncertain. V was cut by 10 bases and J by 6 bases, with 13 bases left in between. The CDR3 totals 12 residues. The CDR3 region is CATQGRSNEQFF. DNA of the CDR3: TGTGCCACCCAAGGTAGGAGCAATGAGCAGTTCTTC.

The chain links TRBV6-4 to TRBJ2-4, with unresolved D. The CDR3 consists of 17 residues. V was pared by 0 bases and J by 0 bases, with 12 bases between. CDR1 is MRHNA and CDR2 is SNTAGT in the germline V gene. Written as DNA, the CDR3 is TGTGCCAGCAGTGACTCTCTCAGGAGCTTAGCCAAAAACATTCAGTACTTC. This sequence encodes CASSDSLRSLAKNIQYF.

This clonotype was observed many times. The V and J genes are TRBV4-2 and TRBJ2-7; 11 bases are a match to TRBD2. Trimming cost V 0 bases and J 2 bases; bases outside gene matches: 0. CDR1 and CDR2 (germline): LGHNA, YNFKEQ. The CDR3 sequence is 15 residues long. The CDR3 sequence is CASSQDSGGAYEQYF. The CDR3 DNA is TGTGCCAGCAGCCAAGATAGCGGGGGGGCCTACGAGCAGTACTTC.